One and the same sample provided the 21 T cell receptor beta chains below, sequenced in a study of cytomegalovirus exposure and HLA in healthy donors. Sequencing used immunoSEQ multiplex PCR; TCRdb keeps in-frame clones, though not all of them. Among some 250,000 clones listed, around 90% were seen once. The sample taken for sequencing was PBMCs. All receptors come from a woman aged 18-35 years in good health and CMV-seronegative.

This sequence joins TRBV18 and TRBJ2-5, with D unclear. Trimming stripped 3 bases from V and 2 bases from J, with 10 bases between. CDR1 and CDR2 from the germline V gene are KGHSH and LQKENI. This CDR3 region has 14 residues. The CDR3 DNA follows: TGTGCCAGCTCACCGATGCAGTTACAAGAGACCCAGTACTTC. This sequence encodes CASSPMQLQETQYF.

This chain uses TRBV27 with TRBJ1-3; weak D call: TRBD1 (6 bases). The CDR3 length is 17 residues. Germline CDR1 MNHEY, CDR2 SMNVEV (reference sequence). V was trimmed by 5 bases and J by 1 base, leaving 18 bases between them. CDR3 in amino acids: CASSLLPPQGSGNTIYF. For the CDR3, the DNA is TGTGCCAGCAGTCTTCTTCCCCCACAGGGTTCTGGAAACACCATATATTTT.

J is TRBJ2-1 and V is TRBV2; tentatively, D is TRBD1 (6 bases). Trimming stripped 3 bases from V and 15 bases from J, with 12 bases between. The germline CDR1 and CDR2 sequences are SNHLY and FYNNEI. This CDR3 contains 11 residues. The CDR3 is CASSENRERFF. For the CDR3, the DNA is TGTGCCAGCAGTGAGAACAGGGAGAGGTTCTTC.

The J gene is TRBJ2-7, the V gene TRBV7-9, with no clear D. The CDR3 runs to 13 residues. The V end was cut by 4 bases, the J end by 6 bases, with 13 bases between. The germline V gene encodes CDR1 SEHNR and CDR2 FQNEAQ (reference sequence). The CDR3 protein is CASSSPLRLEQYF. The CDR3 DNA sequence: TGTGCCAGCAGCTCGCCGTTGCGTCTCGAGCAGTACTTC.

This clone was recorded once. J is TRBJ2-1 and V is TRBV5-5, with D tentatively TRBD2 (5 bases). V was clipped by 0 bases and J by 10 bases, with 14 bases between them. Looked up from germline, CDR1 is SGHKS and CDR2 is YYEKEE (reference sequence). This CDR3 is built from 14 residues. This CDR3 reads CASSLAIHGGEQFF. The CDR3 nucleotides are TGTGCCAGCAGCTTGGCGATTCACGGAGGCGAGCAGTTCTTC.

This chain joins TRBV28 and TRBJ2-1, with TRBD2 matching over 12 bases. The CDR3 spans 15 residues. Trimming removed 11 bases from V and 8 bases from J; junction bases left unmatched: 13. Germline V gene sequence: CDR1 MDHEN, CDR2 SYDVKM. As DNA, the CDR3 is TGTGCCCTCGGGCGGCTAGCGGGGGGGCCCGATGAGCAGTTCTTC. Translating it yields CALGRLAGGPDEQFF.

This clone has only a few counts. This chain joins TRBV7-2 and TRBJ1-5; 8 nucleotides match TRBD1. Trimming took 2 bases from V and 6 from J; bases not matched to a gene: 6. CDR1 SGHTA and CDR2 FQGNSA come from the germline V gene. The CDR3 has 15 residues. This chain's CDR3 is CASSLMQGAAQPQHF. CDR3 sequence (DNA): TGTGCCAGCAGCTTAATGCAGGGGGCGGCTCAGCCCCAGCATTTT.

V and J are TRBV5-1 and TRBJ2-7; D gene uncertain. This CDR3 has 11 residues. V was cut by 4 bases and J by 7 bases, with 9 bases left in between. Per germline, CDR1 SGHRS and CDR2 YFSETQ. The DNA of the CDR3 is TGCGCCAGCAGCGACCGGCGGGAGCAGTACTTC. Its protein is CASSDRREQYF.

For the CDR3, the DNA is TGTGCCAGCAGCCCAATAACAGAGCCCCGGGAGAAGGCTGCGTGCGAGCAGTACGTC. It specifies CASSPITEPREKAACEQYV. This chain uses TRBV7-2 with TRBJ2-7, with D tentatively TRBD2 (6 bases). This CDR3 has 19 residues. Germline V gives CDR1 SGHTA, CDR2 FQGNSA. Trimming left V 5 bases short and J 6 bases short, with 32 bases between.

The rearrangement links TRBV6-5 to TRBJ1-4; 7 positions match TRBD1. The CDR3 runs to 11 residues. Losses at the gene ends were 2 bases for V and 12 bases for J; bases not matched to a gene: 0. Germline CDR1 MNHEY, CDR2 SVGAGI. This chain's CDR3 is CASSYGTELFF. The CDR3 nucleotides read TGTGCCAGCAGTTACGGGACAGAACTGTTTTTT.

This rearrangement joins TRBV4-3 to TRBJ2-7; tentative D call: TRBD2 (5 bases). V was shortened by 0 bases and J by 2 bases, with 23 bases between the two germline ends. The CDR3 is 19 amino acids. The V gene's germline CDR1 is LGHNA and CDR2 YSLEER. This CDR3 reads CASSQDSFLGSFRTYEQYF. The CDR3 coding sequence is TGCGCCAGCAGCCAAGATAGTTTTTTAGGGAGCTTTAGGACCTACGAGCAGTACTTC.

In DNA form, the CDR3 reads TGTGCCAGCATGGACCCTACGGGGATACAGTTCTTC. It is translated as CASMDPTGIQFF. The J gene is TRBJ2-1, the V gene TRBV13, with D possibly matching TRBD2 (5 bases). Trimming stripped 7 bases from V and 13 bases from J, with 17 bases between. Germline V gene data show CDR1 as PRHDT and CDR2 as FYEKMQ (reference sequence). CDR3 length: 12 amino acids.

The chain combines TRBV4-1 with TRBJ1-1, with D perhaps matching TRBD1 (6 bases). The CDR3 has 14 residues. Deletions cut 1 base from V and 3 bases from J, with 9 bases between. CDR1 and CDR2 (germline): MGHRA, YSYEKL. The CDR3 spells CASSQVRGHTEAFF. The CDR3 DNA reads as TGCGCCAGCAGCCAAGTCAGGGGTCACACTGAAGCTTTCTTT.

The rearrangement uses TRBV7-6 and TRBJ2-2; 9 bases agree with TRBD1. Germline V lookup: CDR1 SGHVS, CDR2 FNYEAQ. This CDR3 is built from 14 residues. The V gene end was trimmed by 7 bases and the J gene end by 4 bases; junction bases not matched to a gene: 4. The CDR3 coding sequence is TGTGCCAGCATTGGGGACAGGGTCACCGGGGAGCTGTTTTTT. It translates to CASIGDRVTGELFF.

This chain uses TRBV4-1 with TRBJ1-1, with 12 bases identical to TRBD1. With V trimmed by 2 bases and J by 0 bases, 7 bases remained unmatched. This CDR3 contains 18 residues. Germline V gene lookup returns CDR1 MGHRA and CDR2 YSYEKL. The CDR3 reads CASSQHPGQGAMNTEAFF. The CDR3 nucleotides read TGCGCCAGCAGCCAACACCCGGGACAGGGGGCCATGAACACTGAAGCTTTCTTT.

The CDR3 sequence is CASRSEKYSNQPQHF. The CDR3 coding sequence is TGTGCCAGCAGAAGCGAAAAATATAGCAATCAGCCCCAGCATTTT. The chain combines TRBV6-1 with TRBJ1-5; D call uncertain. Trimming cost V 6 bases and J 0 bases, with 12 bases left between them. CDR1 and CDR2 (germline): MNHNS, SASEGT. This CDR3 has 15 residues.

The J gene is TRBJ2-1, the V gene TRBV20-1; TRBD2 aligns across 8 bases. The germline V gene has CDR1 DFQATT and CDR2 SNEGSKA (reference sequence). This CDR3 region has 10 residues. The V segment lost 6 bases and the J segment 13 bases; nucleotides outside the gene matches: 5. CDR3 in amino acids: CSAPGLEQFF. The CDR3 DNA reads TGCAGTGCCCCGGGACTAGAACAGTTCTTC.

This chain links TRBV6-1 with TRBJ2-1; D is uncertain. This CDR3 has 14 amino acids. The germline V gene encodes CDR1 MNHNS and CDR2 SASEGT. Trimming shortened V by 2 bases and J by 4 bases, and 9 bases separated the two germline ends. The CDR3 DNA is TGTGCCAGCAGTGAATTGGCAGGTTACAATGAGCAGTTCTTC. It yields the protein CASSELAGYNEQFF.

The V gene is TRBV14, the J gene TRBJ1-4, with TRBD1 as a possible D gene (6 bases). Trimming took off 5 bases at V and 6 bases at J, with 25 bases between the two ends. The germline CDR1 and CDR2 sequences are SGHDN and FVKESK. The CDR3 has 18 residues. In DNA, the CDR3 is TGTGCCAGCAGCACCCGGGACATATGGTCTTACAGGGATGAAAAACTGTTTTTT. Protein product: CASSTRDIWSYRDEKLFF.

The chain is built from TRBV28 and TRBJ1-2, with D perhaps matching TRBD1 (6 bases). CDR1 is MDHEN, CDR2 SYDVKM, per germline. The germline V and J ends were trimmed by 6 bases and 1 base, with 18 bases remaining between them. This CDR3 has 16 residues. CDR3: CASRPAGGPYNYGYTF. CDR3 coding DNA: TGTGCCAGCAGACCGGCGGGGGGCCCTTATAACTATGGCTACACCTTC.

This clone was detected only once. The chain uses TRBV18 and TRBJ2-1; TRBD1 aligns across 9 bases. The length of the CDR3 is 15 residues. Trimming took 4 bases from V and 7 from J; bases not matched to a gene: 8. CDR1 is KGHSH and CDR2 is LQKENI in the germline V gene. The CDR3 sequence: CASSLDRGGFNEQFF. As DNA, the CDR3 is TGTGCCAGCTCACTGGACAGGGGTGGTTTTAATGAGCAGTTCTTC.